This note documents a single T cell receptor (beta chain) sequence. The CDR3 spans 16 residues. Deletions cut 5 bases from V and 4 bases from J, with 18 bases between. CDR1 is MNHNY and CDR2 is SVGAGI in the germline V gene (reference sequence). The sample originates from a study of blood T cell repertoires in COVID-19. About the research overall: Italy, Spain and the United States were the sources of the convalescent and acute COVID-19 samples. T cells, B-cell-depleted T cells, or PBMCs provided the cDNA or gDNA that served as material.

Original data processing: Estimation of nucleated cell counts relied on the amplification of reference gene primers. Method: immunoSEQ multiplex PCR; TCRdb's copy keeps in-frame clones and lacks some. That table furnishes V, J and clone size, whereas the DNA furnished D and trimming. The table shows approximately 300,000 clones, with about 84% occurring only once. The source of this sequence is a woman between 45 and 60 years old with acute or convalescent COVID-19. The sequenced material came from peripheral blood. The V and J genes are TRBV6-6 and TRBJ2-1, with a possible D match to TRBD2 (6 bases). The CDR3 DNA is TGTGCCAGCAGTCCACCTCGGGAGATCTATTACAATGAGCAGTTCTTC. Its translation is CASSPPREIYYNEQFF.